Shown below are 20 T cell receptor beta chains from a single sample sequenced in a study of T-cell memory formation after mild COVID-19 (dated by TCRdb to about 2021). Library construction relied on 5' RACE. Sequencing used an Illumina NovaSeq 6000. TCRdb reanalyzed the raw reads on its own, using fastp at Q25 for trimming and MiXCR for clone calling, and kept in-frame beta chains. CDR3 protein sequences are deduplicated, and each keeps its most common genes and DNA. The sample profile shows around 140,000 distinct CDR3 sequences; about 19% of them were found once. 2% to 2.5% of the sample belongs to the ten largest clones. Material for sequencing was PBMCs or a T cell subset sorted from them (not recorded which). The receptor source for this set is an adult woman who had mild COVID-19 (a few samples of this study predate the infection). The sample titles of this study are shuffled in the database, so cell type and time point are left out; the donor was told from shared clones.

This chain connects TRBV15 to TRBJ1-5, with 11 nucleotides matching TRBD1. The CDR3 covers 17 residues. Trimming at V came to 0 bases and at J to 5 bases, leaving 6 bases not matched to a gene. Germline V gives CDR1 LNHNV, CDR2 YYDKDF (reference sequence). The CDR3 here is CATSRDIGTGGYQPQHF. In nucleotides, the CDR3 is TGTGCCACCAGCAGAGATATCGGGACAGGGGGTTATCAGCCCCAGCATTTT.

The V call is TRBV7-6, the J call TRBJ2-7, with 7 positions matching TRBD2. Per the germline V gene, CDR1 is SGHVS and CDR2 is FNYEAQ. V dropped 4 bases and J dropped 3; count of bases not matched to a gene: 9. The CDR3 spans 15 residues. The CDR3 bases are TGTGCCAGCAGCTATATTCCGGGGGGTTACTACGAGCAGTACTTC. The encoded protein is CASSYIPGGYYEQYF.

The chain is built from TRBV12-3 or TRBV12-4 and TRBJ2-2; D not resolved. V lost 4 bases and J 8 bases, leaving 11 bases between the germline ends. The CDR3 is 13 residues long. CDR3 loop: CASSSRNQGELFF. CDR3 in DNA: TGTGCCAGCAGTTCGCGTAATCAAGGGGAGCTGTTTTTT.

V is TRBV7-9 and J is TRBJ2-1; D uncertain. This CDR3 comprises 12 residues. V lost 4 bases and J 3 bases, leaving 4 bases between the germline ends. Germline V gene lookup returns CDR1 SEHNR and CDR2 FQNEAQ (reference sequence). CDR3 in DNA: TGTGCCAGCAGCTGGAGCTACAATGAGCAGTTCTTC. Translated: CASSWSYNEQFF.

V is TRBV7-9 and J is TRBJ2-3, with TRBD2 matching over 9 bases. Trimming at V came to 3 bases and at J to 1 base, leaving 5 bases not matched to a gene. The length of the CDR3 is 16 residues. Germline values: CDR1 SEHNR, CDR2 FQNEAQ (reference sequence). The CDR3 bases are TGTGCCAGCAGCTTTCGCGGGGGGGCGGGCACAGATACGCAGTATTTT. Translated: CASSFRGGAGTDTQYF.

This clonotype was counted between two and nine times. This rearrangement joins TRBV3-1 to TRBJ1-1; D is perhaps TRBD1 (5 bases). In germline, CDR1 is LGHDT, CDR2 YNNKEL (reference sequence). CDR3 length: 15 amino acids. V was clipped by 4 bases and J by 5 bases, with 17 bases between them. CDR3 sequence reads: CASSRVPWGKTEAFF. CDR3 nucleotide sequence: TGTGCCAGCAGCCGGGTACCATGGGGGAAGACTGAAGCTTTCTTT.

This clonotype was observed a handful of times. The chain joins TRBV12-3 or TRBV12-4 to TRBJ2-3; D may be TRBD2 (6 bases). Trimming stripped 8 bases from V and 3 bases from J, with 18 bases between. CDR3 size: 15 residues. The CDR3, as DNA: TGTGCCAGCCACCACGGGGGAGGTGGAACAGATACGCAGTATTTT. It specifies CASHHGGGGTDTQYF.

The rearrangement uses TRBV6-2 or TRBV6-3 and TRBJ1-1; 7 nucleotides align to TRBD1. The CDR3 totals 14 residues. Germline CDR1 MNHEY, CDR2 SVGEGT. V gave up 0 bases and J gave up 5 bases; unmatched junction bases: 3. CDR3: CASSYSGRGTEAFF. The DNA of the CDR3 is TGTGCCAGCAGTTACTCTGGCAGGGGGACTGAAGCTTTCTTT.

The chain links TRBV6-2 or TRBV6-3 to TRBJ2-5; 10 bases are shared with TRBD2. V was clipped by 7 bases and J by 5 bases; unmatched bases: 13. Germline CDR1 is MNHEY and CDR2 is SVGEGT. The length of the CDR3 is 16 residues. CDR3 loop: CASTFMELAGDETQYF. DNA of the CDR3: TGTGCCAGCACCTTTATGGAGCTAGCGGGAGACGAGACCCAGTACTTC.

This sequence joins TRBV10-3 and TRBJ2-3; tentative D call: TRBD1 (6 bases). The germline V gene has CDR1 ENHRY and CDR2 SYGVKD. The CDR3 length is 15 residues. V was shortened by 6 bases and J by 4 bases, with 17 bases between the two germline ends. Here the CDR3 reads CAISLGQLESDTQYF. The CDR3 nucleotides read TGTGCCATCAGCCTGGGACAACTGGAATCAGATACGCAGTATTTT.

The V and J genes are TRBV5-6 and TRBJ2-1; D not certain. The V and J ends lost 1 base and 9 bases respectively, with 5 bases between them. CDR1 is SGHDT and CDR2 is YYEEEE in the germline V gene. CDR3 size: 11 residues. In nucleotides, the CDR3 is TGTGCCAGCAGCTTGATAGCTGAGCAGTTCTTC. Protein: CASSLIAEQFF.

This clonotype has only a few counts. The chain couples TRBV7-3 to TRBJ1-2; possibly TRBD1 for D (5 bases). Germline CDR1 SGHTA, CDR2 FQGTGA. CDR3 size: 11 residues. V was trimmed by 5 bases and J by 8 bases, leaving 9 bases between them. CDR3 bases: TGTGCCAGCAGCCCTGGACACGGCTACACCTTC. Its protein product is CASSPGHGYTF. The full variable domain, completed using reference TRBV7-3 and TRBJ1-2, is GAGVSQTPSNKVTEKGKYVELRCDPISGHTALYWYRQSLGQGPEFLIYFQGTGAADDSGLPNDRFFAVRPEGSVSTLKIQRTERGDSAVYLCASSPGHGYTFGSGTRLTVV.

The V call is TRBV24-1, the J call TRBJ2-3, with TRBD2 matching over 10 bases. The CDR3 contains 14 residues. The germline gives CDR1 KGHDR, CDR2 SFDVKD. J gave up 3 bases and V 9 bases, and 5 bases lay outside the gene matches. The CDR3 coding sequence is TGTGCCACCTCTGGGACTAGCGAGACAGATACGCAGTATTTT. It codes for CATSGTSETDTQYF.

This chain connects TRBV6-2 or TRBV6-3 to TRBJ2-7; D uncertain. The germline CDR1 and CDR2 sequences are MNHEY and SVGEGT. V lost 5 bases, J lost 5 bases, and 7 bases lay in between. The CDR3 extends over 11 amino acids. This CDR3 reads CASSGTNEQYF. CDR3 in DNA: TGTGCCAGCAGTGGAACCAACGAGCAGTACTTC.

This clonotype has more than one count but fewer than ten. The chain combines TRBV4-2 with TRBJ2-1, with TRBD2 matching 7 bases. This CDR3 is built from 14 residues. CDR1 and CDR2 (germline): LGHNA, YNFKEQ. Trimming took 4 bases from V and 7 from J; bases not matched to a gene: 7. The chain's CDR3 is CASSRGGDRNEQFF. CDR3 bases: TGTGCCAGCAGCCGGGGGGGGGATAGGAATGAGCAGTTCTTC.

This clonotype was counted a few times. The chain uses TRBV3-1 and TRBJ1-1; D is ambiguous. CDR3 length: 15 amino acids. Trimming took 4 bases from V and 5 from J, leaving 17 bases between them. The germline V gene has CDR1 LGHDT and CDR2 YNNKEL (reference sequence). CDR3 DNA: TGTGCCAGCAGCCCCTTCGCGGTGGTAGGAACTGAAGCTTTCTTT. Residues: CASSPFAVVGTEAFF.

This clonotype was counted many times. The V and J genes are TRBV5-1 and TRBJ2-7, with D uncertain. V gave up 0 bases and J gave up 4 bases, with 8 bases separating them. CDR1 is SGHRS and CDR2 is YFSETQ in the germline V gene. The CDR3 is 13 amino acids. CDR3 amino acids: CASSLVGVYEQYF. DNA of the CDR3: TGCGCCAGCAGCTTGGTTGGAGTATACGAGCAGTACTTC.

This clonotype was picked up a small number of times. V and J are TRBV7-9 and TRBJ1-1, with TRBD1 matching over 7 bases. The length of the CDR3 is 16 residues. V trimming: 1 base; J trimming: 2 bases; junction bases outside the gene matches: 7. Germline V gene sequence: CDR1 SEHNR, CDR2 FQNEAQ (reference sequence). CDR3 sequence (DNA): TGTGCCAGCAGCTTAGGTACCGGGACAGTAAACACTGAAGCTTTCTTT. This translates into CASSLGTGTVNTEAFF.

The chain joins TRBV11-2 to TRBJ1-2; no clear D gene. CDR1 is SGHAT and CDR2 is FQNNGV in the germline V gene. Trimming took off 0 bases at V and 8 bases at J, with 16 bases between the two ends. The CDR3 consists of 15 residues. CDR3 residues: CASSLEGSARRGYTF. The CDR3 DNA reads as TGTGCCAGCAGCTTAGAGGGGTCGGCTAGACGAGGCTACACCTTC. The variable domain in full, with the rest retrieved from reference TRBV11-2 and TRBJ1-2, is EAGVAQSPRYKIIEKRQSVAFWCNPISGHATLYWYQQILGQGPKLLIQFQNNGVVDDSQLPKDRFSAERLKGVDSTLKIQPAKLEDSAVYLCASSLEGSARRGYTFGSGTRLTVV.

This clonotype was recorded a few times. CDR3 in amino acids: CASYPGTGADTQYF. The CDR3 nucleotides are TGCGCCAGCTACCCCGGAACGGGAGCAGATACGCAGTATTTT. This chain joins TRBV5-1 and TRBJ2-3; a weak D match, TRBD2 (6 bases). Trimming took 7 bases from V and 4 from J, leaving 16 bases between them. This CDR3 has 14 residues. The germline gives CDR1 SGHRS, CDR2 YFSETQ.